Listed here are 22 T cell receptor beta chains from one sample, sequenced in a study of blood T cell repertoires in COVID-19 (dated by TCRdb to 2019 to 2021). The receptor library was made with the immunoSEQ multiplex PCR assay. The clones in this table, taken by TCRdb from immuneACCESS, are in-frame only. Not every clone is retained; where verified, under half of the shortfall comes from an unresolved V gene, and the cause of the rest is unknown. For this sample the table gives just under 85,000 clones, of which 65% to 85% were detected only once. The ten largest clones represent approximately 15% of the sample. Sequenced sample: peripheral blood. All receptors come from a woman aged 55-75 years with acute or convalescent COVID-19.

This chain uses TRBV28 with TRBJ1-2; possibly TRBD1 for D (5 bases). The CDR3 runs 14 residues. V lost 2 bases, J lost 3 bases, and 10 bases lay in between. Germline-derived CDR1 and CDR2 are MDHEN and SYDVKM. The CDR3 here is CASSLPDKDYGYTF. CDR3 DNA sequence: TGTGCCAGCAGTTTACCGGACAAGGACTATGGCTACACCTTC.

The chain is built from TRBV4-2 and TRBJ2-1; TRBD2 agrees at 14 bases. CDR3 length: 16 residues. Trimming took 4 bases from V and 5 from J; bases not matched to a gene: 4. From germline, CDR1 is LGHNA and CDR2 YNFKEQ. The CDR3 coding sequence is TGTGCCAGCAGCCCCAGGACTAGCGGGGGGCACAATGAGCAGTTCTTC. Its translation is CASSPRTSGGHNEQFF.

This clone turned up a few times. This rearrangement joins TRBV20-1 to TRBJ2-7, with TRBD1 identical over 8 bases. Germline V CDR1 and CDR2: DFQATT, SNEGSKA (reference sequence). Losses at the gene ends were 3 bases for V and 0 bases for J; bases not matched to a gene: 7. The CDR3 is 15 amino acids. In nucleotides, the CDR3 is TGCAGTGCTAGTCACGGACAGGGCAGCTCCTACGAGCAGTACTTC. It specifies CSASHGQGSSYEQYF.

The chain couples TRBV29-1 to TRBJ1-1, with D tentatively TRBD1 (5 bases). Trimming took 3 bases from V and 5 from J, leaving 16 bases between them. Germline CDR1 and CDR2: SQVTM and ANQGSEA. The CDR3 runs 14 residues. The CDR3 DNA is TGCAGCGTTGAGTGGGTGCAGGGAGGAACTGAAGCTTTCTTT. Protein sequence: CSVEWVQGGTEAFF.

J is TRBJ1-5 and V is TRBV19; 9 bases align to TRBD1. This CDR3 is built from 15 residues. The ends lost 7 bases at V and 5 bases at J; junction bases unmatched: 9. Germline V gene sequence: CDR1 LNHDA, CDR2 SQIVND (reference sequence). The DNA for the CDR3 is TGTGCCAGTATCCGGGACAGGGCTTCTCATCAGCCCCAGCATTTT. Its translation is CASIRDRASHQPQHF. Variable domain in full (rest from reference TRBV19 and TRBJ1-5): DGGITQSPKYLFRKEGQNVTLSCEQNLNHDAMYWYRQDPGQGLRLIYYSQIVNDFQKGDIAEGYSVSREKKESFPLTVTSAQKNPTAFYLCASIRDRASHQPQHFGDGTRLSIL.

The V gene is TRBV11-3, the J gene TRBJ2-7; 8 bases fit TRBD2. V gave up 5 bases and J gave up 2 bases; unmatched junction bases: 8. Germline lookup yields CDR1 SGHNT and CDR2 YENEEA. The CDR3 has 15 residues. DNA for the CDR3: TGTGCCAGCAGCCTACAGGGTAGCGGGACCTACGAGCAGTACTTC. Translated: CASSLQGSGTYEQYF.

This chain uses TRBV29-1 with TRBJ2-1, with 14 positions matching TRBD2. The junction had 11 bases not matched to a gene; V was cut back by 6 bases and J by 4 bases. The germline V gene has CDR1 SQVTM and CDR2 ANQGSEA. There are 17 residues in the CDR3. The CDR3 here is CSVPPGTSGGQYNEQFF. The CDR3 bases are TGCAGCGTCCCGCCAGGGACTAGCGGGGGCCAGTACAATGAGCAGTTCTTC.

This chain connects TRBV5-6 to TRBJ2-7, with 7 nucleotides matching TRBD1. The CDR3 has 14 amino acids. Germline CDR1 reads SGHDT; CDR2 reads YYEEEE. The ends lost 2 bases at V and 1 base at J; junction bases unmatched: 3. The CDR3 region is CASSFGDSSYEQYF. The DNA for the CDR3 is TGTGCCAGCAGCTTTGGGGACAGTTCCTACGAGCAGTACTTC.

The chain carries TRBV11-3 and TRBJ2-3; D not certain. The length of the CDR3 is 14 residues. Trimming took 7 bases from V and 4 from J, leaving 15 bases between them. Germline CDR1 reads SGHNT; CDR2 reads YENEEA. CDR3 nucleotide sequence: TGTGCCAGCACCCCGAGTCGGGTGTCAGATACGCAGTATTTT. Protein: CASTPSRVSDTQYF.

This sequence joins TRBV4-3 and TRBJ1-4; D may be TRBD1 (6 bases). V lost 0 bases and J 8 bases, leaving 19 bases between the germline ends. The CDR3 runs 17 residues. Germline CDR1 reads LGHNA; CDR2 reads YSLEER. The CDR3 protein is CASSQDFRQGLVEKLFF. The CDR3 bases are TGCGCCAGCAGCCAAGACTTTCGGCAGGGGCTGGTAGAAAAACTGTTTTTT.

This chain joins TRBV30 and TRBJ2-1; the D gene is possibly TRBD1 (5 bases). The CDR3 sequence is 13 residues long. Germline lookup yields CDR1 GTSNPN and CDR2 SVGIG (reference sequence). V lost 0 bases and J lost 2, with 5 bases in between. The CDR3 spells CAWSVGAYNEQFF. The CDR3 bases are TGTGCCTGGAGTGTAGGGGCCTACAATGAGCAGTTCTTC.

J is TRBJ2-7 and V is TRBV30; 9 bases line up with TRBD2. The V and J ends lost 4 bases and 2 bases, in that order; junction bases with no gene match: 9. CDR1 is GTSNPN, CDR2 SVGIG, per germline (reference sequence). The CDR3 spans 15 residues. The CDR3 sequence: CAWTSLAGNTYEQYF. The CDR3 nucleotides read TGTGCCTGGACGTCCCTAGCGGGGAATACCTACGAGCAGTACTTC.

This clone was detected only once. This sequence joins TRBV5-6 and TRBJ2-1; 8 bases map to TRBD1. Germline values: CDR1 SGHDT, CDR2 YYEEEE. The ends lost 1 base at V and 0 bases at J; junction bases unmatched: 3. The CDR3 extends over 16 amino acids. The DNA for the CDR3 is TGTGCCAGCAGCTTGTGGACAGGGACCTCCTACAATGAGCAGTTCTTC. Protein sequence: CASSLWTGTSYNEQFF. Together with reference TRBV5-6 and TRBJ2-1, the CDR3 gives the full variable domain: DAGVTQSPTHLIKTRGQQVTLRCSPKSGHDTVSWYQQALGQGPQFIFQYYEEEERQRGNFPDRFSGHQFPNYSSELNVNALLLGDSALYLCASSLWTGTSYNEQFFGPGTRLTVL.

V usage is TRBV7-9 and J usage is TRBJ1-1; 7 bases match TRBD1. The CDR3 contains 14 residues. Germline CDR1 SEHNR, CDR2 FQNEAQ (reference sequence). After removal of 0 bases from V and 11 bases from J, the junction contained 9 bases not matched to a gene. The DNA of the CDR3 is TGTGCCAGCAGCTTAGCGATTGGAGGACAGGAGGCTTTCTTT. As protein: CASSLAIGGQEAFF. The full variable domain, completed using reference TRBV7-9 and TRBJ1-1, is DTGVSQNPRHKITKRGQNVTFRCDPISEHNRLYWYRQTLGQGPEFLTYFQNEAQLEKSRLLSDRFSAERPKGSFSTLEIQRTEQGDSAMYLCASSLAIGGQEAFFGQGTRLTVV.

The genes are TRBV10-2 and TRBJ2-7; 9 positions agree with TRBD2. With 6 bases clipped from V and 0 bases from J, the junction kept 9 bases outside the gene matches. CDR1 is WSHSY and CDR2 is SAAADI in the germline V gene. The CDR3 length is 16 residues. The CDR3 is CASSISGGKSSYEQYF. CDR3 DNA: TGCGCCAGCAGCATTAGCGGGGGTAAAAGCTCCTACGAGCAGTACTTC.

This rearrangement joins TRBV4-3 to TRBJ2-5, with unresolved D. V was cut by 0 bases and J by 2 bases, with 10 bases left in between. Germline V CDR1 and CDR2: LGHNA, YSLEER. This CDR3 contains 15 residues. The CDR3: CASSQDLRGQETQYF. CDR3 DNA sequence: TGCGCCAGCAGCCAAGATCTGAGAGGACAAGAGACCCAGTACTTC.

The chain has TRBV6-5 and TRBJ2-2; 9 nucleotides align to TRBD1. V was pared by 8 bases and J by 1 base, with 2 bases of the junction left unmatched. The CDR3 loop spans 14 amino acids. Per germline, CDR1 MNHEY and CDR2 SVGAGI. The CDR3 region has the DNA TGTGCCAGCGGGGACAGGGTGAACACCGGGGAGCTGTTTTTT. Protein: CASGDRVNTGELFF.

The sample holds one count of this clone. The chain links TRBV6-2 or TRBV6-3 to TRBJ1-1; D is uncertain. Germline CDR1 reads MNHEY; CDR2 reads SVGEGT. V was trimmed by 6 bases and J by 8 bases, leaving 13 bases between them. This CDR3 contains 12 residues. CDR3 loop: CASSHYSGEAFF. As DNA, the CDR3 is TGTGCCAGCAGCCATTACTCGGGGGAAGCTTTCTTT.

The chain has TRBV5-1 and TRBJ2-7, with 7 bases aligning to TRBD1. The CDR3 is 13 residues long. Germline V gives CDR1 SGHRS, CDR2 YFSETQ. The ends lost 2 bases at V and 6 bases at J; junction bases unmatched: 5. CDR3 loop: CASSLRQGGEQYF. As DNA, the CDR3 is TGCGCCAGCAGCTTAAGACAGGGCGGCGAGCAGTACTTC.

The rearrangement uses TRBV9 and TRBJ1-2; 8 bases are shared with TRBD1. Germline V gives CDR1 SGDLS, CDR2 YYNGEE. The CDR3 is 13 residues long. V lost 0 bases to trimming and J lost 6 bases; unmatched junction nucleotides: 1. CDR3 coding DNA: TGTGCCAGCAGCGTAGCAGGGGGCCATGGCTACACCTTC. Encoded protein: CASSVAGGHGYTF.

This chain joins TRBV11-3 and TRBJ2-2, with D uncertain. Trimming left V 5 bases short and J 3 bases short, with 4 bases between. This CDR3 contains 12 residues. Germline V CDR1 and CDR2: SGHNT, YENEEA. CDR3 residues: CASSLHTGELFF. In DNA, the CDR3 is TGTGCCAGCAGCCTCCACACCGGGGAGCTGTTTTTT. The variable domain in full, completed from reference TRBV11-3 and TRBJ2-2, reads EAGVVQSPRYKIIEKKQPVAFWCNPISGHNTLYWYLQNLGQGPELLIRYENEEAVDDSQLPKDRFSAERLKGVDSTLKIQPAELGDSAVYLCASSLHTGELFFGEGSRLTVL.

In its sample, this clone was seen once. This chain connects TRBV7-9 to TRBJ2-5; D gene ambiguous. The CDR3 contains 12 residues. The germline V gene encodes CDR1 SEHNR and CDR2 FQNEAQ (reference sequence). Trimming shortened V by 2 bases and J by 2 bases, and 3 bases separated the two germline ends. In DNA form, the CDR3 reads TGTGCCAGCAGCTTACCTCAAGAGACCCAGTACTTC. It encodes CASSLPQETQYF.